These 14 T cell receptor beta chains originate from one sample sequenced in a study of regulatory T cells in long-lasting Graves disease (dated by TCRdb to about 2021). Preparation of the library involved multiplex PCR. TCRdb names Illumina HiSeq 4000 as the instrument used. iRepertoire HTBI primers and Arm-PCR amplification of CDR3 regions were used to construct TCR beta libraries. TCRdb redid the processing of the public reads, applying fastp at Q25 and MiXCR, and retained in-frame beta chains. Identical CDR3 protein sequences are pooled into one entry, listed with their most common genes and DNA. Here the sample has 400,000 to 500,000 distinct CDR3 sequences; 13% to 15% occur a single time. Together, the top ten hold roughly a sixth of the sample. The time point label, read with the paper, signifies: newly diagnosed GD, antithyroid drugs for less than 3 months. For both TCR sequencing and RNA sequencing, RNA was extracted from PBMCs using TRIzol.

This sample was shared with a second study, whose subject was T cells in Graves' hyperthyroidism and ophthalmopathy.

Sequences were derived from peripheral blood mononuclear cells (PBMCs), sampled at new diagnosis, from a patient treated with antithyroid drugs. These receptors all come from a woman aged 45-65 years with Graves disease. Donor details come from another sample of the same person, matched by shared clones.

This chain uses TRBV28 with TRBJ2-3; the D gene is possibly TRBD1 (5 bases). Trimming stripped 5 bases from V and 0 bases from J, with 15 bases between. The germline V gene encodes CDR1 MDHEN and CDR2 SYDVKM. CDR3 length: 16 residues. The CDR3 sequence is CASSPQTETSTDTQYF. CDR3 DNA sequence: TGTGCCAGCAGTCCGCAGACAGAAACTAGCACAGATACGCAGTATTTT.

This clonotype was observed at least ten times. The CDR3 loop is CASSLGAGHYEQYF. DNA for the CDR3: TGTGCCAGCAGCTTAGGGGCAGGGCACTACGAGCAGTACTTC. The chain is built from TRBV11-2 and TRBJ2-7; TRBD1 is a possible D gene (5 bases). In germline, CDR1 is SGHAT, CDR2 FQNNGV. V was shortened by 1 base and J by 3 bases, with 10 bases between the two germline ends. This CDR3 region has 14 residues.

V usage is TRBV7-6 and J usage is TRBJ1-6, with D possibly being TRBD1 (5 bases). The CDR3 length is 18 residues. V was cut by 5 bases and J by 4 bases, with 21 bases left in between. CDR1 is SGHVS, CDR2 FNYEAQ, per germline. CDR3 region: CASSTQRAGSGYNSPLHF. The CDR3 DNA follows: TGTGCCAGCAGCACCCAAAGAGCAGGGAGCGGTTATAATTCACCCCTCCACTTT. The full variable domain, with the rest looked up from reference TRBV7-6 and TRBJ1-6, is GAGVSQSPRYKVTKRGQDVALRCDPISGHVSLYWYRQALGQGPEFLTYFNYEAQQDKSGLPNDRFSAERPEGSISTLTIQRTEQRDSAMYRCASSTQRAGSGYNSPLHFGNGTRLTVT.

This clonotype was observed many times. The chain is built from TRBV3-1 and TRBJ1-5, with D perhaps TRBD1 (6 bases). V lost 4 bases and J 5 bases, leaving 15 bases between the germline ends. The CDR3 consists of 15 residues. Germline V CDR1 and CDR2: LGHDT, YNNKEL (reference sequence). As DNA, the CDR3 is TGTGCCAGCAGCCCCTCCTCAGGGGACGATCAGCCCCAGCATTTT. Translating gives CASSPSSGDDQPQHF.

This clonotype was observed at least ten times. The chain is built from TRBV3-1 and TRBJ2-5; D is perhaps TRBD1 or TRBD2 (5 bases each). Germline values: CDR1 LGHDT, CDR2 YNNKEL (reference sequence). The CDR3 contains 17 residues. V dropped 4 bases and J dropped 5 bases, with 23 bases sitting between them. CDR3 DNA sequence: TGTGCCAGCAGCCCCGCATCGAAGGGACGCCGCCGGGAGACCCAGTACTTC. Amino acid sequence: CASSPASKGRRRETQYF.

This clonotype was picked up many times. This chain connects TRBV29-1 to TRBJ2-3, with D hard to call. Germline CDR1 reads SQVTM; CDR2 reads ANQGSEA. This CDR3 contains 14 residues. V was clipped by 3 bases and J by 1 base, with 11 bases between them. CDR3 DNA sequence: TGCAGCGTTGAGGGCGCTCTAGGCACAGATACGCAGTATTTT. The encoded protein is CSVEGALGTDTQYF.

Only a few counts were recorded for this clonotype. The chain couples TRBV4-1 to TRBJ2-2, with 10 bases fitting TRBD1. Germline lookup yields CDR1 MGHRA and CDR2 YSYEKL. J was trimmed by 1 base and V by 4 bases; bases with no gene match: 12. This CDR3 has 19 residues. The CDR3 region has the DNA TGCGCCAGCAGCCGATACGGGACAGGGGATGATTTGAACACCGGGGAGCTGTTTTTT. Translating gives CASSRYGTGDDLNTGELFF.

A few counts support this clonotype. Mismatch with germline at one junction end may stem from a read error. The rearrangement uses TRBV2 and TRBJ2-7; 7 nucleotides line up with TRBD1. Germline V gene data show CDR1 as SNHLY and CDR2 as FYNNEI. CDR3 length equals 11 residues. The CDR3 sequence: CASSEQGTVWF. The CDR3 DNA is TGTGCCAGCAGTGAACAGGGGACAGTCTGGTTC. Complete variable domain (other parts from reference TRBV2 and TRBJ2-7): EPEVTQTPSHQVTQMGQEVILRCVPISNHLYFYWYRQILGQKVEFLVSFYNNEISEKSEIFDDQFSVERPDGSNFTLKIRSTKLEDSAMYFCASSEQGTVWFGPGTRLTVT.

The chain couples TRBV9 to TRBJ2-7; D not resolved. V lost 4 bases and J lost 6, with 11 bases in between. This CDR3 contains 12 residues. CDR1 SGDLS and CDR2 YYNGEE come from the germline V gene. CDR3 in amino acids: CASSKSGSEQYF. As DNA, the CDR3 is TGTGCCAGCAGCAAGTCGGGCTCCGAGCAGTACTTC.

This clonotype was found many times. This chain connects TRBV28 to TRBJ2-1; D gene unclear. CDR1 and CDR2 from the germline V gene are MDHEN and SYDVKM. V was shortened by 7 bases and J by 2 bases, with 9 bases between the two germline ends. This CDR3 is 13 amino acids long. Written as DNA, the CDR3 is TGTGCCAGCACCCGAGACACCTACAATGAGCAGTTCTTC. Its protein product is CASTRDTYNEQFF.

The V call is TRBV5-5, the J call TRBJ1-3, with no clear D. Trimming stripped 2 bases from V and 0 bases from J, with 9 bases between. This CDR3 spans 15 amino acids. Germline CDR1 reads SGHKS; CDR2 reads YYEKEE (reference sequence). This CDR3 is CASSFGIHSGNTIYF. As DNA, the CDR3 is TGTGCCAGCAGCTTTGGAATTCACTCTGGAAACACCATATATTTT.

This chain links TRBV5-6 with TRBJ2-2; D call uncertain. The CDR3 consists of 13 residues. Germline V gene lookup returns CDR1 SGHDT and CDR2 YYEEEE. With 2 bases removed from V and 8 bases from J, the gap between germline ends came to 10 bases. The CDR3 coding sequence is TGTGCCAGCAGCTTCGGTTCGGTGGGGGAGCTGTTTTTT. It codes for CASSFGSVGELFF.

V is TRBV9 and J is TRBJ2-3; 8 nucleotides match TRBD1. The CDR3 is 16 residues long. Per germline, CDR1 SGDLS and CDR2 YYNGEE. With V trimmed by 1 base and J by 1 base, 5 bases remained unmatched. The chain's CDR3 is CASSVSGGYGTDTQYF. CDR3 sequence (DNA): TGTGCCAGCAGCGTATCAGGGGGCTATGGCACAGATACGCAGTATTTT.

This CDR3 is CASSQEDTSGAWRGEQYF. The CDR3 DNA follows: TGTGCCAGCAGCCAAGAGGATACTAGCGGGGCCTGGAGGGGGGAGCAGTACTTC. The V and J genes are TRBV14 and TRBJ2-5, with TRBD2 matching over 10 bases. The junction had 18 bases not matched to a gene; V was cut back by 0 bases and J by 11 bases. CDR1 SGHDN and CDR2 FVKESK come from the germline V gene. The CDR3 totals 18 residues.